This is a list of T cell receptor beta chains from one sample in a study of cytomegalovirus exposure and HLA in healthy donors. Generated by immunoSEQ multiplex PCR, the TCRdb table keeps only in-frame clones and is missing some. Seen here are about 130,000 clones, around 77% observed once, and the top ten hold roughly 3.9%. Material for sequencing was PBMCs. All receptors come from a male donor in good health and CMV-seropositive. CDR3s include the opening cysteine and the closing phenylalanine or tryptophan. Fields, in order: J gene, clone size, D gene, V gene, CDR3 protein, CDR3 DNA. The D gene is left open where the match is weak. Size is stated for part of the rows, as once, few or many counts, or as a class when the clone is expanded.

>TRBJ2-7|-|TRBD2|TRBV7-9
CASSLQLAGGRFSYEQYF
TGTGCCAGCAGCTTACAACTAGCGGGAGGCCGATTCTCCTACGAGCAGTACTTC
>TRBJ2-6|-|TRBD2|TRBV7-9
CASSLSGGGTGANVLTF
TGTGCCAGCAGCTTATCGGGGGGAGGGACCGGGGCCAACGTCCTGACTTTC
>TRBJ2-2|-|TRBD2|TRBV9
CASSVGTSGRANTGELFF
TGTGCCAGCAGCGTAGGGACTAGCGGGAGGGCGAACACCGGGGAGCTGTTTTTT
>TRBJ2-7|-|-|TRBV28
CASSPHDRGSSYEQYF
TGTGCCAGCAGCCCCCACGATAGAGGCTCCTCCTACGAGCAGTACTTC
>TRBJ1-1|-|TRBD1|TRBV9
CASSPTTGGPEAFF
TGTGCCAGCAGCCCTACGACAGGGGGCCCTGAAGCTTTCTTT
>TRBJ1-5|few|-|TRBV15
CATSRDLQPQHF
TGTGCCACCAGCAGAGATCTTCAGCCCCAGCATTTT
>TRBJ2-1|-|-|TRBV5-1
CASGLTATHNEQFF
TGCGCCAGCGGACTTACGGCAACTCACAATGAGCAGTTCTTC
>TRBJ1-2|-|-|TRBV5-1
CASSQNSNYGYTF
TGCGCCAGCAGCCAAAATTCAAACTATGGCTACACCTTC
>TRBJ2-2|-|TRBD1|TRBV6-6
CASSYDRGPGELFF
TGTGCCAGCAGTTACGACAGGGGGCCCGGGGAGCTGTTTTTT
>TRBJ2-7|few|TRBD2|TRBV4-2
CASARAGGTYEQYF
TGTGCCTCGGCGAGAGCGGGGGGGACCTACGAGCAGTACTTC
>TRBJ2-7|-|-|TRBV28
CASTTGNEQYF
TGTGCCAGTACTACAGGGAATGAGCAGTACTTC
>TRBJ1-3|-|-|TRBV12-2
CGSSGNTIYF
TGTGGCAGCTCTGGAAACACCATATATTTT
>TRBJ2-7|-|TRBD2|TRBV5-5
CASSVTSGGYEQYF
TGTGCCAGCAGCGTGACTAGCGGGGGCTACGAGCAGTACTTC
>TRBJ2-7|-|-|TRBV5-6
CASSFTGYEQYF
TGTGCCAGCAGCTTTACAGGGTACGAGCAGTACTTC
>TRBJ2-7|-|TRBD1|TRBV2
CASMEQGASYEQYF
TGTGCCAGCATGGAACAGGGGGCTTCCTACGAGCAGTACTTC
>TRBJ2-3|-|TRBD2|TRBV6-5
CASTPGLAGADTQYF
TGTGCCAGCACTCCGGGACTAGCGGGAGCAGATACGCAGTATTTT
>TRBJ2-5|-|-|TRBV7-6
CASSLLQGKTQYF
TGTGCCAGCAGCTTATTGCAGGGAAAGACCCAGTACTTC
>TRBJ1-1|-|TRBD1|TRBV29-1
CSVRGQLNTEAFF
TGCAGCGTAAGGGGACAGCTGAACACTGAAGCTTTCTTT
>TRBJ1-4|-|-|TRBV12-5
CASGSPGGEKLFF
TGTGCTAGTGGTTCGCCCGGGGGGGAAAAACTGTTTTTT
>TRBJ2-7|once|-|TRBV9
CASSVGLGSADYEQYF
TGTGCCAGCAGCGTAGGGTTAGGGTCAGCGGACTACGAGCAGTACTTC
>TRBJ1-3|-|-|TRBV30
CAWSVDWTVSSGNTIYF
TGTGCCTGGAGTGTAGATTGGACAGTGAGCTCTGGAAACACCATATATTTT
>TRBJ2-3|-|-|TRBV7-9
CSSRSVGGADTQYF
TGTTCCAGCAGATCGGTCGGGGGAGCGGATACGCAGTATTTT
>TRBJ2-1|-|-|TRBV7-6
CASTSGLSYNEQFF
TGTGCCAGCACCTCCGGTCTCTCCTACAATGAGCAGTTCTTC
>TRBJ2-5|-|TRBD2|TRBV6-1
CASSRGREETQYF
TGTGCCAGCTCAAGAGGGAGGGAAGAGACCCAGTACTTC
>TRBJ2-3|-|-|TRBV10-3
CAISELGQTPDTQYF
TGTGCCATCAGTGAGCTTGGACAAACCCCAGATACGCAGTATTTT
>TRBJ2-7|-|TRBD2|TRBV28
CASSLSGRAYEQYF
TGTGCCAGCAGTTTGAGCGGGAGGGCCTACGAGCAGTACTTC
>TRBJ2-1|-|-|TRBV15
CATSPLTSEQFF
TGTGCCACCAGCCCTCTTACTAGCGAGCAGTTCTTC
>TRBJ2-5|-|TRBD2|TRBV29-1
CSVEVGSPGLAGGRNLETQYF
TGCAGCGTTGAAGTTGGTAGCCCCGGACTAGCGGGGGGGCGCAATTTGGAGACCCAGTACTTC
>TRBJ1-5|once|TRBD1|TRBV7-9
CASSLEGAEGNQPQHF
TGTGCCAGCAGCCTCGAGGGGGCAGAAGGCAATCAGCCCCAGCATTTT
>TRBJ2-7|once|-|TRBV2
CASSVLGQSSSYEQYF
TGTGCCAGCAGTGTCCTAGGACAGTCCAGCTCCTACGAGCAGTACTTC
>TRBJ2-7|-|TRBD1|TRBV5-6
CASSLVDWDRAHEQYF
TGTGCCAGCAGCTTGGTCGATTGGGACAGGGCTCACGAGCAGTACTTC
>TRBJ1-5|-|-|TRBV7-8
CASSFDRNQPQHF
TGTGCCAGCAGCTTTGACAGAAATCAGCCCCAGCATTTT
>TRBJ2-1|-|TRBD2|TRBV9
CASSVDPAGGLEQFF
TGTGCCAGCAGCGTAGATCCAGCGGGGGGGCTTGAGCAGTTCTTC
>TRBJ2-7|-|-|TRBV28
CASSLSLRGYEQYF
TGTGCCAGCAGTTTAAGCCTTCGGGGCTACGAGCAGTACTTC
>TRBJ2-5|-|-|TRBV11-3
CASSLVAGETQYF
TGTGCCAGCAGCTTAGTGGCGGGGGAGACCCAGTACTTC
>TRBJ2-7|few|-|TRBV5-6
CASSYREMYYEQYF
TGTGCCAGCAGCTATCGGGAAATGTACTACGAGCAGTACTTC
>TRBJ2-1|-|-|TRBV7-8
CASSWAAEEQFF
TGTGCCAGCAGCTGGGCCGCTGAAGAGCAGTTCTTC
>TRBJ1-4|-|-|TRBV28
CASEGSATNEKLFF
TGTGCCAGCGAAGGGAGTGCAACTAATGAAAAACTGTTTTTT
>TRBJ2-7|-|TRBD2|TRBV10-3
CATLGGPSGRFSYEQYF
TGTGCCACCCTGGGAGGTCCTAGCGGGAGGTTCTCCTACGAGCAGTACTTC
>TRBJ1-2|once|-|TRBV28
CASSAGTLGGDYGYTF
TGTGCCAGCAGTGCCGGGACACTCGGGGGGGACTATGGCTACACCTTC
>TRBJ2-2|-|TRBD1|TRBV5-1
CASSLGQGSTGELFF
TGCGCCAGCAGCTTGGGACAGGGATCGACCGGGGAGCTGTTTTTT
>TRBJ2-2|-|-|TRBV25-1
CASSVLTGGGELFF
TGTGCCAGCAGTGTACTCACTGGAGGCGGGGAGCTGTTTTTT
>TRBJ1-4|once|TRBD1|TRBV14
CASSPGQGGEKLFF
TGTGCCAGCAGCCCGGGACAGGGGGGCGAAAAACTGTTTTTT
>TRBJ1-2|-|TRBD1|TRBV6-5
CASSPVWTGGGYTF
TGTGCCAGCAGTCCCGTATGGACAGGGGGTGGCTACACCTTC
>TRBJ2-5|-|TRBD1|TRBV5-4
CASSLALGQGGTETQYF
TGTGCCAGCAGCTTGGCCTTGGGACAGGGGGGTACTGAGACCCAGTACTTC
>TRBJ2-5|once|TRBD2|TRBV27
CASKGLAGGWGKQTQYF
TGTGCCAGCAAAGGGCTAGCGGGGGGCTGGGGGAAGCAGACCCAGTACTTC
>TRBJ2-1|-|TRBD2|TRBV4-2
CASSQEASGLQLYEQFF
TGTGCCAGCAGCCAAGAGGCTAGCGGGCTTCAGCTGTATGAGCAGTTCTTC
>TRBJ2-1|-|-|TRBV10-3
CAISESGRNEQFF
TGTGCCATCAGTGAATCGGGGAGGAATGAGCAGTTCTTC
>TRBJ1-1|-|-|TRBV21-1
CASSKSARGKRTEAFF
TGTGCCAGCAGCAAATCGGCTCGGGGTAAGAGGACTGAAGCTTTCTTT